The 11 T cell receptor beta chains below come from one sample, sequenced in a study of T cell responses to AZD1222 COVID-19 vaccine. The protocol was immunoSEQ multiplex PCR, while the TCRdb copy is restricted to in-frame clones and leaves out a portion. The profile shows 150,000 to 200,000 clones, over 80% of them singletons. The specimen was peripheral blood, collected 28 days after the second dose of the MenACWY control vaccine. The receptor set was obtained from an adult who received the MenACWY meningococcal vaccine as a control.

The chain links TRBV10-3 to TRBJ2-2, with 12 bases aligning to TRBD2. Germline V gene sequence: CDR1 ENHRY, CDR2 SYGVKD. The CDR3 covers 18 residues. Trimming removed 0 bases from V and 3 bases from J; junction bases left unmatched: 5. Written as DNA, the CDR3 is TGTGCCATCAGTGAGTCCCCGGGACTAGCGGGCCACACCGGGGAGCTGTTTTTT. It translates to CAISESPGLAGHTGELFF.

The rearrangement joins TRBV7-2 to TRBJ1-1; D is perhaps TRBD1 (5 bases). The CDR3 loop spans 17 amino acids. The V gene's germline CDR1 is SGHTA and CDR2 FQGNSA. The ends were cut back, 2 bases at V and 7 bases at J, with 23 bases in the middle. Written as DNA, the CDR3 is TGTGCCAGCAGCTTAATTAGGTGGGTCAGGGAGGTATTTGAAGCTTTCTTT. Translating gives CASSLIRWVREVFEAFF.

The chain combines TRBV28 with TRBJ2-3; no clear D. Germline CDR1 and CDR2: MDHEN and SYDVKM. This CDR3 is 13 amino acids long. V was clipped by 1 base and J by 2 bases, with 4 bases between them. In DNA form, the CDR3 reads TGTGCCAGCAGTTTATCCCACACAGATACGCAGTATTTT. It translates to CASSLSHTDTQYF.

This clone was observed a handful of times. The CDR3, as DNA: TGCAGCGCCCAGACAGGGGTGTTGGGTGAAAAACTGTTTTTT. This gives the protein CSAQTGVLGEKLFF. V usage is TRBV29-1 and J usage is TRBJ1-4; 8 nucleotides line up with TRBD1. CDR1 is SQVTM, CDR2 ANQGSEA, per germline. J gave up 7 bases and V 7 bases, and 11 bases lay outside the gene matches. The length of the CDR3 is 14 residues.

The V and J genes are TRBV29-1 and TRBJ1-2; the match to TRBD1 covers 7 bases. The V and J ends lost 7 bases and 4 bases, in that order; junction bases with no gene match: 15. The CDR3 is 15 amino acids. Germline V gene lookup returns CDR1 SQVTM and CDR2 ANQGSEA. The CDR3 bases are TGCAGCGCCGGGGAACCGGGACAGAGAGTCTATGGCTACACCTTC. Its translation: CSAGEPGQRVYGYTF.

The genes are TRBV9 and TRBJ1-5; the D is unclear. Germline V lookup: CDR1 SGDLS, CDR2 YYNGEE. CDR3 length: 12 residues. Trimming shortened V by 0 bases and J by 5 bases, and 3 bases separated the two germline ends. CDR3 in DNA: TGTGCCAGCAGCGTAGGGGATCAGCCCCAGCATTTT. It encodes CASSVGDQPQHF. The whole variable domain, filled in from reference TRBV9 and TRBJ1-5, reads DSGVTQTPKHLITATGQRVTLRCSPRSGDLSVYWYQQSLDQGLQFLIQYYNGEERAKGNILERFSAQQFPDLHSELNLSSLELGDSALYFCASSVGDQPQHFGDGTRLSIL.

This clone has just a few counts. This sequence joins TRBV7-2 and TRBJ2-7, with D perhaps TRBD2 (6 bases). The CDR3 runs to 14 residues. Between the trimmed V and J ends, which lost 5 bases and 2 bases, there was a span of 13 bases. The germline V gene has CDR1 SGHTA and CDR2 FQGNSA. This CDR3 is CASSRGRETYEQYF. The CDR3 DNA reads as TGTGCCAGCAGCCGCGGGCGGGAAACCTACGAGCAGTACTTC.

The chain has TRBV11-2 and TRBJ1-3, with a tentative D call TRBD1 (5 bases). The CDR3 extends over 15 amino acids. V lost 5 bases to trimming and J lost 0 bases, with 11 bases between them. Germline CDR1 and CDR2: SGHAT and FQNNGV. The chain's CDR3 is CASSQGSFSGNTIYF. CDR3 bases: TGTGCCAGCAGCCAGGGCTCCTTCTCTGGAAACACCATATATTTT.

The genes are TRBV6-5 and TRBJ1-4, with TRBD1 as a possible D gene (5 bases). Deletions cut 7 bases from V and 8 bases from J, with 20 bases between. CDR1 and CDR2 (germline): MNHEY, SVGAGI. The CDR3 is made up of 15 amino acids. The CDR3 coding sequence is TGTGCCAGCAAGATCTCAGGGACCCTTCTAGAAAAACTGTTTTTT. This translates into CASKISGTLLEKLFF.

The V gene is TRBV28, the J gene TRBJ1-5; 9 bases fit TRBD1. V dropped 6 bases and J dropped 5; count of bases not matched to a gene: 5. Looked up from germline, CDR1 is MDHEN and CDR2 is SYDVKM. CDR3 length: 14 amino acids. CDR3 bases: TGTGCCAGCAGGACAGGGGGTGCTTATCAGCCCCAGCATTTT. Translated: CASRTGGAYQPQHF.

V usage is TRBV7-2 and J usage is TRBJ1-1; tentatively, D is TRBD1 (5 bases). From germline, CDR1 is SGHTA and CDR2 FQGNSA. The CDR3 totals 14 residues. V was trimmed by 3 bases and J by 1 base, leaving 9 bases between them. CDR3 bases: TGTGCCAGCAGCTTTTGGAGGGGGAACACTGAAGCTTTCTTT. Its translation is CASSFWRGNTEAFF.